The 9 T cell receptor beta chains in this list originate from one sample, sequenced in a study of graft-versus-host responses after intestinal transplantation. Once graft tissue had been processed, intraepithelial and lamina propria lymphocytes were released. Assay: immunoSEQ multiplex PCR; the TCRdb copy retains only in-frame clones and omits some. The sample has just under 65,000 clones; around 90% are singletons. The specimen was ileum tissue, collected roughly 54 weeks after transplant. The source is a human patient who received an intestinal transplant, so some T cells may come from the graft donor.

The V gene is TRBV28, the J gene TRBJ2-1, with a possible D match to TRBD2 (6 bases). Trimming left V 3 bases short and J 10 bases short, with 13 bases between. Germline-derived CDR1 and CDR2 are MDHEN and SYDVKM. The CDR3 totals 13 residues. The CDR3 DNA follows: TGTGCCAGCAGTTTTAGCCTAGCGAGGGAGCAGTTCTTC. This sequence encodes CASSFSLAREQFF.

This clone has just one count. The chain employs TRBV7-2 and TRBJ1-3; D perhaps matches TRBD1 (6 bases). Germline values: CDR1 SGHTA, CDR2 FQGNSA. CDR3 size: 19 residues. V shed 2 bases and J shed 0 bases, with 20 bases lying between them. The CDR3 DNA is TGTGCCAGCAGCTTATTTGAGGGTGCCGGACAGAGCTCTGGAAACACCATATATTTT. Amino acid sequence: CASSLFEGAGQSSGNTIYF.

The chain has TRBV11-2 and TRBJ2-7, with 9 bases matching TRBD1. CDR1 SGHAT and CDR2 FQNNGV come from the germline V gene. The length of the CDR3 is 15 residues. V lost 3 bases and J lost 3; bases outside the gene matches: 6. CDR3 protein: CASSFTVGQGYEQYF. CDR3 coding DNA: TGTGCCAGCAGCTTTACTGTGGGACAGGGCTACGAGCAGTACTTC. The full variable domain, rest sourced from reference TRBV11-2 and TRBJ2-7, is EAGVAQSPRYKIIEKRQSVAFWCNPISGHATLYWYQQILGQGPKLLIQFQNNGVVDDSQLPKDRFSAERLKGVDSTLKIQPAKLEDSAVYLCASSFTVGQGYEQYFGPGTRLTVT.

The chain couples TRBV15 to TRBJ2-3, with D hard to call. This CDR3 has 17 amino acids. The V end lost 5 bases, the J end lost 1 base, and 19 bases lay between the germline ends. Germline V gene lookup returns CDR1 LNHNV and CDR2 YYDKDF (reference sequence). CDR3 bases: TGTGCCACCAGCCTCGGAACGGTCCGCCTTGGCACAGATACGCAGTATTTT. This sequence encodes CATSLGTVRLGTDTQYF.

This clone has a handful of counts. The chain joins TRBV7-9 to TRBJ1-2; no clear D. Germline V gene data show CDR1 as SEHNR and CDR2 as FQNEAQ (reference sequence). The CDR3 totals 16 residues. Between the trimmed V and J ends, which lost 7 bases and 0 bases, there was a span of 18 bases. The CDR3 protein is CASTLAPILANYGYTF. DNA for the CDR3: TGTGCCAGCACCCTGGCTCCGATTCTAGCTAACTATGGCTACACCTTC.

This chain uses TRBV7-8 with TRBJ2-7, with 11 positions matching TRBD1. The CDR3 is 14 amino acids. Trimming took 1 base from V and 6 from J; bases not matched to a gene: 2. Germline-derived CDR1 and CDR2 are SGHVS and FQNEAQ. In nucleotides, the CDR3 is TGTGCCAGCAGCTTAGGGGGACAGGGGGGCGAGCAGTACTTC. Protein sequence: CASSLGGQGGEQYF.

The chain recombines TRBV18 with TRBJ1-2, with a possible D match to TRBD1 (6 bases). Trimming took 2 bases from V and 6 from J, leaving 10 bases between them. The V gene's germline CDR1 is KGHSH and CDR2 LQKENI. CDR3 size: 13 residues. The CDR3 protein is CASSPGGGHGYTF. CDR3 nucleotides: TGTGCCAGCTCACCAGGGGGGGGCCATGGCTACACCTTC.

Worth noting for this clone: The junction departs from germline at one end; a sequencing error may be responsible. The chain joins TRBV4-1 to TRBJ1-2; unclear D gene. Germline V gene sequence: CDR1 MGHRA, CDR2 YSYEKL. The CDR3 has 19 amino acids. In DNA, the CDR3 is TGCGCCGGCAGCATCACAAGGGAGGTGTTTTCGGTGGGTAAGGATGGCTACACCTTC. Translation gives CAGSITREVFSVGKDGYTF.

CDR3 coding DNA: TGTGCCAGCAGCTTAGCGGGCATAAGCAATCAGCCCCAGCATTTT. Encoded protein: CASSLAGISNQPQHF. The V call is TRBV7-9, the J call TRBJ1-5; D is ambiguous. Germline values: CDR1 SEHNR, CDR2 FQNEAQ (reference sequence). Trimming took off 0 bases at V and 1 base at J, with 7 bases between the two ends. The CDR3 has 15 residues.